A selection of T cell receptor beta chains follows, all from one sample in a study of cytomegalovirus exposure and HLA in healthy donors. Only in-frame clones appear in the TCRdb table, and some are missing; sequencing was by immunoSEQ multiplex PCR. The data contain over 150,000 clones, roughly 75% of them singletons. Specimen: PBMCs. The receptors were gathered from a young man in good health and CMV-seropositive. The conserved cysteine and the conserved F or W are not part of the CDR3 here. The order of the fields is clone size, J gene, V gene, CDR3 protein. A row's size may be missing; if present it is once, few, many or a size class.

- TRBJ2-7 TRBV19 ASSIAAGLNSYEQY
- TRBJ2-7 TRBV6-1 ASIVGDYEQY
- TRBJ2-1 TRBV11-1 ASGSVGGADEQF
- TRBJ2-7 TRBV29-1 SAGLARSGTEQY
- TRBJ1-3 TRBV19 ASFSGNTIY
- - TRBV28 ASSFFFINEQY
- TRBJ2-2 TRBV2 ASLLGAWTGELF
- TRBJ1-4 TRBV30 AWTDRRLATNEKLF
- TRBJ2-1 TRBV7-3 ASSSQTSGSFNEQF
- TRBJ2-7 TRBV1 TSSQGRDFLYEQY
once TRBJ1-1 TRBV6-1 ASYAWGGTEAF
- TRBJ2-3 TRBV7-2 ASSLGGHPTDTQY
- TRBJ2-1 TRBV9 ASSVRVSSYNEQF
- TRBJ2-5 TRBV5-1 ASSGQGARETQY
- TRBJ2-7 TRBV2 ASNRAYEQY
- TRBJ2-7 TRBV28 ASSSMGGRTYEQY
once TRBJ1-4 TRBV5-1 ASSATGRSEKLF
- TRBJ1-2 TRBV2 ASSPDRDGYT
- TRBJ2-4 TRBV28 ASTPLWDSNAKNIQY
- TRBJ2-7 TRBV30 AWRLEGAGHEQY
- TRBJ2-7 TRBV7-9 ASSPGQQGAYEQH
- TRBJ2-2 TRBV9 ASRGTSGGIAGELF
once TRBJ2-7 TRBV7-9 ASSRAGGSGDRYEQY